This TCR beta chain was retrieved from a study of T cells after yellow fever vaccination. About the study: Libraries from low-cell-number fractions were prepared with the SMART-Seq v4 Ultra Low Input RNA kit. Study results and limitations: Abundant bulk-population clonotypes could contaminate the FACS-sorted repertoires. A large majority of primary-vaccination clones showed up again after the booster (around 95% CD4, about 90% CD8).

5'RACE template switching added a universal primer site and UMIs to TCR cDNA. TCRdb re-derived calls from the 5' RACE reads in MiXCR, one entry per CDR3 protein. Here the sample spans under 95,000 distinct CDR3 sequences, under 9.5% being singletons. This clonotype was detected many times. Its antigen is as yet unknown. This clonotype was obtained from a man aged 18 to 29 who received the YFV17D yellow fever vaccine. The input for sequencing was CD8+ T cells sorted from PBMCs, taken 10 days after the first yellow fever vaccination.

The CDR3 DNA follows: TGTGCCAGCAGCTTAGACCGGGGGCAGTATTTT. This gives the protein CASSLDRGQYF. The chain is built from TRBV7-9 and TRBJ2-3; TRBD2 might be the D (5 bases). V dropped 1 base and J dropped 11 bases, with 7 bases sitting between them. CDR1 and CDR2 (germline): SEHNR, FQNEAQ (reference sequence). The CDR3 length is 11 residues.